These T cell receptor beta chains were read from a single sample in a study of CXCR3-negative and CXCR3-positive naive CD8 T cells. TCRdb processed the 5' RACE reads again and assigns one entry to each CDR3 protein, with no DNA. The sample includes around 96,000 distinct CDR3 sequences. Sequenced: naive CXCR3- CD8+ T cells from blood. These receptors were obtained from a human donor in good health. Some clones in this sample may be carry-over from other donors' samples. Each CDR3 is given with its conserved first and last residue. The order of the fields is V gene, J gene, CDR3 protein.

>TRBV6-5|TRBJ1-3
CASSETGTLGNTIYF
>TRBV7-9|TRBJ2-2
CASSDRTGDTGELFF
>TRBV29-1|TRBJ2-7
CSVELTGREQYF
>TRBV6-2/TRBV6-3|TRBJ2-7
CASALANSYEQYF
>TRBV5-5|TRBJ2-5
CASAKTPHDQETQYF
>TRBV9|TRBJ2-2
CASSANLAANTGELFF
>TRBV25-1|TRBJ2-3
CASSGVTDTQYF
>TRBV3-1|TRBJ2-7
CASSPNPGQGYEQYF
>TRBV5-1|TRBJ2-7
CASSLWDGARYEQYF
>TRBV21-1|TRBJ2-7
CASSAHPPGDNQYEQYF
>TRBV29-1|TRBJ1-1
CSVEDPSGQGGTEAFF
>TRBV6-6|TRBJ2-1
CASSKGLAGGASYNEQFF
>TRBV13|TRBJ1-1
CASSFPPGGQAEAFF
>TRBV12-3/TRBV12-4|TRBJ2-1
CASSPDIRYNEQFF
>TRBV6-2/TRBV6-3|TRBJ2-1
CASSYAQGKQFF
>TRBV7-9|TRBJ2-2
CASSPLANGELFF
>TRBV25-1|TRBJ2-7
CASSDGDRGGYEQYF
>TRBV6-2/TRBV6-3|TRBJ2-1
CASSPPGSYNEQFF
>TRBV7-2|TRBJ2-5
CASSQGPGERETQYF
>TRBV29-1|TRBJ2-1
CSVEDLPDRDEQFF
>TRBV12-3/TRBV12-4|TRBJ2-7
CASSLGGGSHEQYF
>TRBV4-2|TRBJ1-1
CASSQVGVGTEAFF
>TRBV12-3/TRBV12-4|TRBJ1-1
CASSFGRGGTEAFF
>TRBV15|TRBJ2-1
CATSREDGNEQFF
>TRBV5-1|TRBJ2-2
CASSEATGGRTGELFF
>TRBV3-1|TRBJ2-7
CASSRGGYEQYF
>TRBV28|TRBJ2-5
CASSHRLAGESETQYF
>TRBV28|TRBJ2-7
CASGEPGLAYEQYF
>TRBV29-1|TRBJ2-3
CSVFGTSGGPQTQYF
>TRBV4-3|TRBJ2-1
CASSQDRGSHYYNEQFF
>TRBV5-1|TRBJ2-5
CASSLIMGFRETQYF
>TRBV7-3|TRBJ2-3
CASSLLTGQGDTQYF
>TRBV5-1|TRBJ2-1
CASSSGTTIYNEQFF
>TRBV12-3/TRBV12-4|TRBJ2-5
CASTPSSREQETQYF
>TRBV7-3|TRBJ2-1
CASSLIAGAKYNEQFF
>TRBV5-5|TRBJ2-7
CASSSRVGSYEQYF
>TRBV29-1|TRBJ2-5
CSVGLAGGGETQYF
>TRBV7-9|TRBJ2-1
CATRTSGSNEQFF
>TRBV20-1|TRBJ2-7
CSASSLAGGLYEQYF
>TRBV28|TRBJ2-7
CASSFGTGNEQYF
>TRBV5-1|TRBJ1-1
CASSLEGQGRDEAFF
>TRBV3-1|TRBJ2-1
CASSQTGTYAYNEQFF
>TRBV29-1|TRBJ2-7
CSVAGTGGYEQYF
>TRBV6-5|TRBJ1-2
CATTQKTGDDYGYTF
>TRBV3-1|TRBJ2-7
CASSPSPGGYEQYF
>TRBV29-1|TRBJ1-2
CSVEEIGTVANYGYTF
>TRBV28|TRBJ2-7
CASSPHLSYEQYF